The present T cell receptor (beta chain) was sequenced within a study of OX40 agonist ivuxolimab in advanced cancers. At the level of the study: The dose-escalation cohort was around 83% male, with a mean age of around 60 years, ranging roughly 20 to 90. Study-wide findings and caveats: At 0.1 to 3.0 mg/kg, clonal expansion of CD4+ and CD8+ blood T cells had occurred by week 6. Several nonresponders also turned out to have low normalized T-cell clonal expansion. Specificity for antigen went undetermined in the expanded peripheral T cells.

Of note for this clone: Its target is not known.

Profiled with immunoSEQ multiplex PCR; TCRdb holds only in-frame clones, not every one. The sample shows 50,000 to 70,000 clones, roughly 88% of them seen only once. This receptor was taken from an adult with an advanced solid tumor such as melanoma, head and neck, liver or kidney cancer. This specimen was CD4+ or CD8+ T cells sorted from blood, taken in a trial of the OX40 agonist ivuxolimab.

CDR3 DNA: TGTGCCAGCACCCAGGGCCCAGTAAAACAAGAGACCCAGTACTTC. This gives the protein CASTQGPVKQETQYF. The chain is built from TRBV11-3 and TRBJ2-5; tentatively, D is TRBD1 (5 bases). Germline V gene data show CDR1 as SGHNT and CDR2 as YENEEA. This CDR3 contains 15 residues. Between the trimmed V and J ends, which lost 7 bases and 2 bases, there was a span of 17 bases. The whole variable domain, filled in from reference TRBV11-3 and TRBJ2-5, reads EAGVVQSPRYKIIEKKQPVAFWCNPISGHNTLYWYLQNLGQGPELLIRYENEEAVDDSQLPKDRFSAERLKGVDSTLKIQPAELGDSAVYLCASTQGPVKQETQYFGPGTRLLVL.